Here is one T cell receptor (beta chain) with its context. The antigen remains undetermined. Only in-frame clones appear in the TCRdb table, and some are missing; sequencing was by immunoSEQ multiplex PCR. The repertoire consists of tens of thousands of clones, with around three quarters occurring once and the leading ten covering about a fifth. Between the trimmed V and J ends, which lost 0 bases and 7 bases, there was a span of 9 bases. This CDR3 region has 13 residues. Germline CDR1 reads MNHNS; CDR2 reads SASEGT. The record originates from a study of T cell responses to AZD1222 COVID-19 vaccine. Findings of the study overall: Donors, mostly white British, included more females; clonal diversity was possibly underestimated. Spike-specific TCR breadth and depth were elevated following two AZD1222 doses. Spike-wide coverage was observed for vaccine-associated CD4 TCRs, with dominant responses at 160-218 and 743-854.

This chain connects TRBV6-1 to TRBJ1-2; TRBD1 is a possible D gene (5 bases). The source of this sequence is an adult who received the MenACWY meningococcal vaccine as a control. The sample consisted of peripheral blood, taken 28 days after the second dose of the MenACWY control vaccine. In DNA form, the CDR3 reads TGTGCCAGCAGTGAAGCTTCCAGGGTTGGCTACACCTTC. The encoded protein is CASSEASRVGYTF.